These 6 T cell receptor beta chains originate from one sample sequenced in a study of regulatory T cells in long-lasting Graves disease. Relying on iRepertoire HTBI primers and Arm-PCR of CDR3 regions, the team built TCR beta libraries. TCRdb called the multiplex PCR reads again in MiXCR, with one record for every CDR3 protein. The repertoire consists of around 250,000 distinct CDR3 sequences, with 20% to 25% occurring once and the leading ten covering around 13%. Time point defined: newly diagnosed GD, antithyroid drugs for less than 3 months. With RNA extracted from PBMCs as input, the TCR library was made. The sequenced sample was peripheral blood mononuclear cells (PBMCs), obtained at new diagnosis, from a patient treated with antithyroid drugs. The receptor set was obtained from a female donor with Graves disease.

This clonotype was detected ten times or more. The rearrangement joins TRBV11-2 to TRBJ2-7; 14 nucleotides align to TRBD2. CDR3 length: 18 residues. The V gene end was trimmed by 1 base and the J gene end by 6 bases; junction bases not matched to a gene: 11. Germline V gene sequence: CDR1 SGHAT, CDR2 FQNNGV. In nucleotides, the CDR3 is TGTGCCAGCAGCTTAGGGACTAGCGGGGGGAGCCCGGCGGTCGAGCAGTACTTC. This gives the protein CASSLGTSGGSPAVEQYF.

This clonotype was picked up many times. The chain joins TRBV20-1 to TRBJ2-2; D is uncertain. The CDR3 has 15 residues. The germline V gene has CDR1 DFQATT and CDR2 SNEGSKA (reference sequence). V shed 3 bases and J shed 1 base, with 12 bases lying between them. CDR3 DNA sequence: TGCAGTGCTAGGGACCCTCTCCAGAACACCGGGGAGCTGTTTTTT. Translated: CSARDPLQNTGELFF.

Ten or more counts support this clonotype. The rearrangement uses TRBV20-1 and TRBJ2-5; D is possibly TRBD1 (5 bases). The CDR3 contains 13 residues. Looked up from germline, CDR1 is DFQATT and CDR2 is SNEGSKA (reference sequence). V dropped 6 bases and J dropped 5 bases, with 16 bases sitting between them. The CDR3 nucleotides are TGCAGTGCAAATGTAGCAGGGCAGGAGACCCAGTACTTC. It specifies CSANVAGQETQYF.

The sample holds many counts of this clonotype. This chain's CDR3 is CASSPGLAGGETQYF. DNA for the CDR3: TGTGCCAGTAGTCCGGGACTAGCGGGAGGGGAGACCCAGTACTTC. This chain connects TRBV19 to TRBJ2-5, with 16 bases that match TRBD2. With 5 bases clipped from V and 5 bases from J, the junction kept 2 bases outside the gene matches. The CDR3 is 15 residues long. Germline V CDR1 and CDR2: LNHDA, SQIVND (reference sequence). Combining the CDR3 with reference TRBV19 and TRBJ2-5 gives the whole variable domain DGGITQSPKYLFRKEGQNVTLSCEQNLNHDAMYWYRQDPGQGLRLIYYSQIVNDFQKGDIAEGYSVSREKKESFPLTVTSAQKNPTAFYLCASSPGLAGGETQYFGPGTRLLVL.

Many counts were recorded for this clonotype. The V and J genes are TRBV2 and TRBJ1-2; perhaps TRBD1 as D (5 bases). Germline V gene data show CDR1 as SNHLY and CDR2 as FYNNEI. Trimming took 1 base from V and 4 from J, leaving 13 bases between them. The CDR3 covers 15 residues. The CDR3 DNA sequence: TGTGCCAGCAGTGAAGGTTCCAGGGATGGCTATGGCTACACCTTC. This gives the protein CASSEGSRDGYGYTF.

About this clonotype itself: Mismatch with germline at one junction end may stem from a read error. This chain connects TRBV7-2 to TRBJ2-1; TRBD2 might be the D (5 bases). Germline V lookup: CDR1 SGHTA, CDR2 FQGNSA. The CDR3 totals 16 residues. The CDR3 sequence is CASSQGRDYYYNEQFF. In DNA, the CDR3 is TGCGCCAGCAGCCAAGGTCGAGACTATTACTACAATGAGCAGTTCTTC.